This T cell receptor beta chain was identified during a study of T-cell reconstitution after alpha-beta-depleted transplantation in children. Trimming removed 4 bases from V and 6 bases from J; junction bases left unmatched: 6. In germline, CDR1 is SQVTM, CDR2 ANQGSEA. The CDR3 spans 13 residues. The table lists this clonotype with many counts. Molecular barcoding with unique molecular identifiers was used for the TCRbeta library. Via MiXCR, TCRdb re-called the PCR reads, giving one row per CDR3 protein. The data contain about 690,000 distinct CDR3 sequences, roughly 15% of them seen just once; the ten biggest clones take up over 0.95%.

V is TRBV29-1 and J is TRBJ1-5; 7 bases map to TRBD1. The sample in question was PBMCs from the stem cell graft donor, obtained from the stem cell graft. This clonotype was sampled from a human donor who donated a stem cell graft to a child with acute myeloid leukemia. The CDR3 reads CSVVSHRGQPQHF. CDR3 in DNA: TGCAGCGTTGTCTCACACAGGGGTCAGCCCCAGCATTTT.